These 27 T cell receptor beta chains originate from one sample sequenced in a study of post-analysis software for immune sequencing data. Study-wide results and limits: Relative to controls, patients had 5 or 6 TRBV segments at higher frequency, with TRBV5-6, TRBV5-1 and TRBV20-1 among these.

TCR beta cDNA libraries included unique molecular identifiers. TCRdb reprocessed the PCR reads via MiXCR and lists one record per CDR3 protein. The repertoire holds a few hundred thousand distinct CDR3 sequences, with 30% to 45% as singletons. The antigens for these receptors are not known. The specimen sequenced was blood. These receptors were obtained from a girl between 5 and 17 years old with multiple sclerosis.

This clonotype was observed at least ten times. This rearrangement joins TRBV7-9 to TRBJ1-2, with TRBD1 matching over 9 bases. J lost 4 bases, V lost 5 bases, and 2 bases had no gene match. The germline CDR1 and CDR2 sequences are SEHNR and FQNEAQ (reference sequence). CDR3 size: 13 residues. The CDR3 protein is CASSPQGAYGYTF. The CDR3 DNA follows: TGTGCCAGCAGCCCACAGGGGGCCTATGGCTACACCTTC.

This chain's CDR3 is CASSPGERYGYTF. DNA for the CDR3: TGTGCCAGCAGCCCAGGGGAGCGGTATGGCTACACCTTC. This sequence joins TRBV7-9 and TRBJ1-2; maybe TRBD1 (6 bases). This CDR3 spans 13 amino acids. Looked up from germline, CDR1 is SEHNR and CDR2 is FQNEAQ (reference sequence). V was pared by 5 bases and J by 5 bases, with 12 bases between.

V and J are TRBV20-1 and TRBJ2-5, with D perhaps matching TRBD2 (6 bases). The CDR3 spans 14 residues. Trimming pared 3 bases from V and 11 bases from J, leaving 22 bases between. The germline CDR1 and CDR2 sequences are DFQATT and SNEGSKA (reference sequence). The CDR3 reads CSARVTGVHNEQYF. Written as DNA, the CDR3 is TGCAGTGCTAGGGTTACGGGGGTCCACAATGAGCAGTACTTC.

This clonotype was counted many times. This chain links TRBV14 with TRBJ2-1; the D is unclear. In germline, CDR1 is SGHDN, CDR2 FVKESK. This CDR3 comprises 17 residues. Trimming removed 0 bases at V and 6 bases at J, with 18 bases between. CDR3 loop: CASSQDAVFTTSNEQFF. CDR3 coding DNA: TGTGCCAGCAGCCAAGATGCGGTCTTCACGACCTCCAATGAGCAGTTCTTC.

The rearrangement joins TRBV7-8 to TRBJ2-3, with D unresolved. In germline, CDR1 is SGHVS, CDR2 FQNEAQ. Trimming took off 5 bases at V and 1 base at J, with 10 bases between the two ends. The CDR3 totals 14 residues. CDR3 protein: CASSPVWGTDTQYF. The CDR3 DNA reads TGTGCCAGCAGCCCCGTTTGGGGCACAGATACGCAGTATTTT.

The CDR3, as DNA: TGCAGTGCTAGGGAAACAGGGGACTATGGCTACACCTTC. Encoded protein: CSARETGDYGYTF. This sequence joins TRBV20-1 and TRBJ1-2, with TRBD1 matching over 7 bases. CDR1 DFQATT and CDR2 SNEGSKA come from the germline V gene (reference sequence). J gave up 3 bases and V 3 bases, and 4 bases lay outside the gene matches. This CDR3 has 13 amino acids.

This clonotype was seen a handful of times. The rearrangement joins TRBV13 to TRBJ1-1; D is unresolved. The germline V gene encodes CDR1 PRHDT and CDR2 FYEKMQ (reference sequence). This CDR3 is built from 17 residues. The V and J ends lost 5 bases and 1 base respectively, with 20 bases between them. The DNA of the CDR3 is TGTGCCAGCAGCCCCGCTCGCGGCGTAACGGCGAACACTGAAGCTTTCTTT. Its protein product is CASSPARGVTANTEAFF.

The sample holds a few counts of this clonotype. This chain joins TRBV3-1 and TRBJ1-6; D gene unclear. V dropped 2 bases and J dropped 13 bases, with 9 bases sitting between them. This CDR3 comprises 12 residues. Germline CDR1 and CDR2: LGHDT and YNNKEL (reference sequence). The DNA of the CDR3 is TGTGCCAGCAGCCAACTGTCAAACCCCCTCCACTTT. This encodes CASSQLSNPLHF.

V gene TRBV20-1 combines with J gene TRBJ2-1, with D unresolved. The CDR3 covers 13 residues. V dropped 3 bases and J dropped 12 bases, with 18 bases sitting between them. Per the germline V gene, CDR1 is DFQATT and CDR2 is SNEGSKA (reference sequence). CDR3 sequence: CSASNGPKAVQFF. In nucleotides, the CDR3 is TGCAGTGCTAGCAACGGCCCCAAAGCTGTGCAGTTCTTC.

CDR3 nucleotides: TGTGCCAGCTGGGGACTAGCGGGACCCTACAATGAGCAGTTCTTC. Translating gives CASWGLAGPYNEQFF. The rearrangement joins TRBV2 to TRBJ2-1, with TRBD2 matching over 13 bases. J lost 2 bases, V lost 8 bases, and 3 bases had no gene match. Germline CDR1 SNHLY, CDR2 FYNNEI. The CDR3 spans 15 residues.

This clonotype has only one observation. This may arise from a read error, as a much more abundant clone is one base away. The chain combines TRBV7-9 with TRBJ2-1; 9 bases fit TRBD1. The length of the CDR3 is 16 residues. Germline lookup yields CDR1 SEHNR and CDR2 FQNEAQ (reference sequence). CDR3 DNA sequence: TGTTCCAGCAGCCGAGGGACAGGGAGCTCCTACAATGAGCAGTTCTTC. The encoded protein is CSSSRGTGSSYNEQFF.

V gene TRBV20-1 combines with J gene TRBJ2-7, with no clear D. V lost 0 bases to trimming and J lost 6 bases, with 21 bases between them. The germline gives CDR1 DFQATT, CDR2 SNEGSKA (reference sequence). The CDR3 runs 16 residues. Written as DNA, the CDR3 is TGCAGTGCTAGAGACCGCCCCTCGTGGAGACGGAGCGAGCAGTACTTC. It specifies CSARDRPSWRRSEQYF.

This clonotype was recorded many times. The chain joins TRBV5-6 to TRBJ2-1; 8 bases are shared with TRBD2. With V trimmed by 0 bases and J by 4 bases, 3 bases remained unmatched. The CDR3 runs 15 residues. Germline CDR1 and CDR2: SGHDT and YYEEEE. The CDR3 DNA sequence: TGTGCCAGCAGCTTGGTACGGGAGGGGTACAATGAGCAGTTCTTC. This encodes CASSLVREGYNEQFF.

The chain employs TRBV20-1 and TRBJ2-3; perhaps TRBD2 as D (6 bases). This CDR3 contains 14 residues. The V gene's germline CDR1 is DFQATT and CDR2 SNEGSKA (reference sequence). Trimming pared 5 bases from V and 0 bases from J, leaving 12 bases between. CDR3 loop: CSAAGPRSTDTQYF. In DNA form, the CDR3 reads TGCAGTGCTGCGGGGCCGCGCAGCACAGATACGCAGTATTTT.

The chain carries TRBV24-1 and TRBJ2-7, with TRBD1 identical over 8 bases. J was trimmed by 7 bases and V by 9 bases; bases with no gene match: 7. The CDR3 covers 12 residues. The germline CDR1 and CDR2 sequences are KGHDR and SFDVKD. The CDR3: CATADRAMEQYF. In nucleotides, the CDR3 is TGTGCCACCGCGGACAGGGCGATGGAGCAGTACTTC.

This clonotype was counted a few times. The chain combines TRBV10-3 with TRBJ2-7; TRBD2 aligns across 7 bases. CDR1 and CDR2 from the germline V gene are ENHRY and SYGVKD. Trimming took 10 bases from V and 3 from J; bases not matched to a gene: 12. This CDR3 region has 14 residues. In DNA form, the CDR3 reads TGTGCCAATGGTCAGGGCGGGAGAGTCTACGAGCAGTACTTC. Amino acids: CANGQGGRVYEQYF.

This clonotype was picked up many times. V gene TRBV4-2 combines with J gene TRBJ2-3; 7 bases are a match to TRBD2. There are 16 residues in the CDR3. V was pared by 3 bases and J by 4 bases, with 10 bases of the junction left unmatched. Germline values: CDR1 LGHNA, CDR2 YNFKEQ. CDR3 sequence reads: CASSQEGGAGSDTQYF. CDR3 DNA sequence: TGTGCCAGCAGCCAGGAAGGAGGAGCGGGGTCAGATACGCAGTATTTT.

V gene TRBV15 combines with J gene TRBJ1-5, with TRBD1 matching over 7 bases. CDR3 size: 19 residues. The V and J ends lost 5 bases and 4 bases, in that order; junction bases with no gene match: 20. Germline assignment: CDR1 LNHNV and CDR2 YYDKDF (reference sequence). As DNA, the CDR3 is TGTGCCACCAGCGCAGACAGGGTAAGGACCAGGAAGTTTAATCAGCCCCAGCATTTT. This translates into CATSADRVRTRKFNQPQHF.

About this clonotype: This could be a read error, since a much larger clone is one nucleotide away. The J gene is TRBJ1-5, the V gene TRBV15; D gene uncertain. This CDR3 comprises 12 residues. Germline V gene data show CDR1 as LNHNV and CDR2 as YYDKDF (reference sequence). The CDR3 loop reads CVTSREVQPQHF. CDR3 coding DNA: TGTGTCACCAGCAGAGAAGTTCAGCCCCAGCATTTT.

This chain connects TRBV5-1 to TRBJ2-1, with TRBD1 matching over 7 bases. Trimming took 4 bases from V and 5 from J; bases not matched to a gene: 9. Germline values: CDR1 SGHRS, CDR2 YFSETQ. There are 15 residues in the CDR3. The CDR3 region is CASSDRVGAHNEQFF. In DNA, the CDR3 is TGCGCCAGCAGCGACAGGGTGGGGGCCCACAATGAGCAGTTCTTC.

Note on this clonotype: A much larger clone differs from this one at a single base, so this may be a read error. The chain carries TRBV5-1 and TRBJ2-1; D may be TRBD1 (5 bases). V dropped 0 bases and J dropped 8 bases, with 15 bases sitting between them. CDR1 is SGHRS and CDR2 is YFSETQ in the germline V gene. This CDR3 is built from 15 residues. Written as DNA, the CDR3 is TGCGCCAGCAGCTTGGAGGCAGGGTCCCACGATGAGCAGTTCTTC. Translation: CASSLEAGSHDEQFF.

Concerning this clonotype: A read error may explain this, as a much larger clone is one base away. The CDR3 spells CATRRSSYNEQYF. CDR3 nucleotide sequence: TGTGCCACCAGAAGGAGCTCCTACAATGAGCAGTACTTC. The chain is built from TRBV15 and TRBJ2-1; D unresolved. The better agreement between TRBJ2-7 and the DNA end casts doubt on the J call. This CDR3 contains 13 residues. CDR1 and CDR2 from the germline V gene are LNHNV and YYDKDF (reference sequence).

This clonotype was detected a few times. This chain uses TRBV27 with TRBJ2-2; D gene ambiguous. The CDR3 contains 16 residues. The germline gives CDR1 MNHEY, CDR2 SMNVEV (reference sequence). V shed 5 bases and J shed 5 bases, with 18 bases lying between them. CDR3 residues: CASSPLTSLQTGELFF. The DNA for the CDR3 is TGTGCCAGCAGTCCACTGACATCCCTCCAAACCGGGGAGCTGTTTTTT.

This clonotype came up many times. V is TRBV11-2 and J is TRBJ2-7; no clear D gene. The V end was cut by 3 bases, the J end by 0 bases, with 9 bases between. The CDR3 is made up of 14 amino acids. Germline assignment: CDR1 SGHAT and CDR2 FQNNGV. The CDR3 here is CASSLVRSSYEQYF. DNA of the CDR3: TGTGCCAGCAGCTTGGTAAGGAGCTCCTACGAGCAGTACTTC.

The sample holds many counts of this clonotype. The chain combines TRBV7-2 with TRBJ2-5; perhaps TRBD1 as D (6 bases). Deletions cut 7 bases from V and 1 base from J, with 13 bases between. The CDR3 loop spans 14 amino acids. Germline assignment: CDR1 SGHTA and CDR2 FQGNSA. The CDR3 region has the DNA TGTGCCAGCACAAAGACAGGACCCCAAGAGACCCAGTACTTC. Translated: CASTKTGPQETQYF. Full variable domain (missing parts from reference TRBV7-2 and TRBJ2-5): GAGVSQSPSNKVTEKGKDVELRCDPISGHTALYWYRQSLGQGLEFLIYFQGNSAPDKSGLPSDRFSAERTGGSVSTLTIQRTQQEDSAVYLCASTKTGPQETQYFGPGTRLLVL.

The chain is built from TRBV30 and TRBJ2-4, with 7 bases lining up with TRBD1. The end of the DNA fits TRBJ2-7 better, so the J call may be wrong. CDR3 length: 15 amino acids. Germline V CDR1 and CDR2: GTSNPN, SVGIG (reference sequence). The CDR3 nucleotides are TGTGCCTGGAGTGGAACCCGGGACAGACCCTACGAGCAGTACTTC. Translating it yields CAWSGTRDRPYEQYF.

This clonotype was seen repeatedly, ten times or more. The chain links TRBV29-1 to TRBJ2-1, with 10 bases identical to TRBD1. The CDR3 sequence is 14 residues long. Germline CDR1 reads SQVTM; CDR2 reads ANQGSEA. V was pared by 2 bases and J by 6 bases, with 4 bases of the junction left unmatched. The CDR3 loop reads CSVESRTGGNEQFF. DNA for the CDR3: TGCAGCGTTGAAAGTAGGACAGGGGGCAATGAGCAGTTCTTC.